This T cell receptor beta chain came from a study of blood T cell repertoires in COVID-19. For the study at large: The United States, Italy and Spain provided the acute and convalescent COVID-19 samples. T cells, B-cell-depleted T cells, or PBMCs provided the cDNA or gDNA that served as material.

The V and J ends lost 6 bases and 4 bases, in that order; junction bases with no gene match: 14. Per the germline V gene, CDR1 is LNHDA and CDR2 is SQIVND (reference sequence). This CDR3 has 17 residues. Assay: immunoSEQ multiplex PCR; the TCRdb copy retains only in-frame clones and omits some. The sample holds approximately 210,000 clones, roughly 88% seen once. The TCR comes from a man aged 30-40 years who had recovered from COVID-19. The specimen sequenced was peripheral blood. The genes are TRBV19 and TRBJ2-2; 7 bases fit TRBD1. The CDR3 region has the DNA TGTGCCAGTAGAGATCGACAGGGTCGGTCGGGCACCGGGGAGCTGTTTTTT. Translated, it gives CASRDRQGRSGTGELFF. Full variable domain (outside the CDR3, taken from reference TRBV19 and TRBJ2-2): DGGITQSPKYLFRKEGQNVTLSCEQNLNHDAMYWYRQDPGQGLRLIYYSQIVNDFQKGDIAEGYSVSREKKESFPLTVTSAQKNPTAFYLCASRDRQGRSGTGELFFGEGSRLTVL.